Shown below are 12 T cell receptor beta chains from a single sample sequenced in a study of graft-versus-host responses after intestinal transplantation. The table came from immunoSEQ multiplex PCR; TCRdb's copy has only in-frame clones and leaves some out. In the table there are about 38,000 clones, 75% to 90% of which are singletons. Sequenced material: PBMCs, taken 1,000 to 1,200 days after transplant. The receptors here all came from a human patient who received an intestinal transplant, so some T cells may come from the graft donor.

The rearrangement joins TRBV10-2 to TRBJ2-1, with 14 positions matching TRBD2. Per germline, CDR1 WSHSY and CDR2 SAAADI. V was pared by 4 bases and J by 8 bases, with 10 bases of the junction left unmatched. The CDR3 runs 17 residues. CDR3 DNA: TGCGCCAGCAGTGCCCCAGGACTAGCGGGGGGCCCCCATGAGCAGTTCTTC. Protein sequence: CASSAPGLAGGPHEQFF.

V gene TRBV28 combines with J gene TRBJ1-1; 7 bases fit TRBD1. Trimming removed 6 bases from V and 7 bases from J; junction bases left unmatched: 14. The CDR3 spans 15 residues. Germline-derived CDR1 and CDR2 are MDHEN and SYDVKM. The DNA for the CDR3 is TGTGCCAGCAGCCCCCAAGGGGGCCCGAGGAGTGAAGCTTTCTTT. Protein sequence: CASSPQGGPRSEAFF. The full variable domain, rest sourced from reference TRBV28 and TRBJ1-1, is DVKVTQSSRYLVKRTGEKVFLECVQDMDHENMFWYRQDPGLGLRLIYFSYDVKMKEKGDIPEGYSVSREKKERFSLILESASTNQTSMYLCASSPQGGPRSEAFFGQGTRLTVV.

This clone was found a few times. The chain employs TRBV6-1 and TRBJ2-2, with 10 bases matching TRBD2. V lost 1 base, J lost 4 bases, and 9 bases stayed unmatched. The CDR3 consists of 18 residues. Germline V gives CDR1 MNHNS, CDR2 SASEGT. The CDR3 DNA reads TGTGCCAGCAGTGAAGTCCTCCTAGCGGGAGCAAGCACCGGGGAGCTGTTTTTT. Translating gives CASSEVLLAGASTGELFF.

The chain has TRBV7-8 and TRBJ2-7, with 10 bases aligning to TRBD1. The V gene end was trimmed by 1 base and the J gene end by 4 bases; junction bases not matched to a gene: 10. From germline, CDR1 is SGHVS and CDR2 FQNEAQ. The CDR3 is 17 residues long. The CDR3: CASSLEGGTGALYEQYF. DNA of the CDR3: TGTGCCAGCAGCTTAGAGGGAGGGACAGGGGCTCTATACGAGCAGTACTTC.

This chain connects TRBV5-1 to TRBJ2-3; D unclear. With 1 base removed from V and 1 base from J, the gap between germline ends came to 7 bases. The V gene's germline CDR1 is SGHRS and CDR2 YFSETQ. This CDR3 comprises 14 residues. The DNA for the CDR3 is TGCGCCAGCAGCTTGTCAGGCGGCACAGATACGCAGTATTTT. Amino acids: CASSLSGGTDTQYF.

The rearrangement links TRBV6-1 to TRBJ1-6; 7 bases map to TRBD1. Per germline, CDR1 MNHNS and CDR2 SASEGT. The CDR3 covers 16 residues. The junction had 7 bases not matched to a gene; V was cut back by 4 bases and J by 4 bases. The CDR3 DNA reads as TGTGCCAGCAGTGTCCTCGGACAGGTTTATAATTCACCCCTCCACTTT. This sequence encodes CASSVLGQVYNSPLHF.

The gene calls are TRBV5-1 and TRBJ1-4, with a possible D match to TRBD1 (5 bases). The CDR3 sequence is 14 residues long. Germline V lookup: CDR1 SGHRS, CDR2 YFSETQ. Trimming removed 4 bases from V and 3 bases from J, with 10 bases in between. The CDR3 DNA reads TGCGCCAGCAGCCGAGGGGAGGCTAATGAAAAACTGTTTTTT. As protein: CASSRGEANEKLFF.

V and J are TRBV4-1 and TRBJ1-2, with 9 bases matching TRBD1. Per germline, CDR1 MGHRA and CDR2 YSYEKL. Losses at the gene ends were 1 base for V and 4 bases for J; bases not matched to a gene: 10. The CDR3 length is 17 residues. The CDR3 nucleotides are TGCGCCAGCAGCCAAGGCGCGTGGGGACAGGGCGGCTATGGCTACACCTTC. Its protein is CASSQGAWGQGGYGYTF.

The chain combines TRBV19 with TRBJ1-5, with a possible D match to TRBD1 (5 bases). Trimming left V 1 base short and J 7 bases short, with 11 bases between. In germline, CDR1 is LNHDA, CDR2 SQIVND (reference sequence). The CDR3 consists of 14 residues. In nucleotides, the CDR3 is TGTGCCAGTAGTATAGGGGGACTTAGCCAGCCCCAGCATTTT. Translating gives CASSIGGLSQPQHF.

The chain has TRBV2 and TRBJ1-4; no definite D call. The CDR3 contains 11 residues. CDR1 SNHLY and CDR2 FYNNEI come from the germline V gene. Deletions cut 6 bases from V and 8 bases from J, with 7 bases between. The CDR3 DNA follows: TGTGCCAGCAGGGGGAACGAAAAACTGTTTTTT. Amino acids: CASRGNEKLFF.

This rearrangement joins TRBV6-1 to TRBJ1-1; D not resolved. The CDR3 is made up of 15 amino acids. V shed 1 base and J shed 0 bases, with 9 bases lying between them. CDR1 MNHNS and CDR2 SASEGT come from the germline V gene. The CDR3 here is CASSEESYMNTEAFF. CDR3 nucleotides: TGTGCCAGCAGTGAAGAGAGTTACATGAACACTGAAGCTTTCTTT.

A few counts support this clone. The chain joins TRBV29-1 to TRBJ2-1, with 11 bases identical to TRBD1. The junction had 5 bases not matched to a gene; V was cut back by 4 bases and J by 6 bases. In germline, CDR1 is SQVTM, CDR2 ANQGSEA. The CDR3 runs 14 residues. CDR3 in amino acids: CSVATGTGGNEQFF. For the CDR3, the DNA is TGCAGCGTTGCAACCGGGACAGGGGGCAATGAGCAGTTCTTC.